The 17 T cell receptor beta chains given below trace back to one sample, sequenced in a study of T cell repertoires in cytomegalovirus infection. Using its own MiXCR run on the reads, TCRdb lists one record per CDR3 protein. The sample shows about 100,000 distinct CDR3 sequences, less than 25% of them seen only once. The source material was CD8+ T cells from PBMCs. The receptor source for this set is a human donor in good health (CMV status not recorded). Some clones in this sample may be carry-over from other donors' samples.

The chain uses TRBV19 and TRBJ1-1; the D gene is possibly TRBD1 (5 bases). V lost 5 bases to trimming and J lost 0 bases, with 13 bases between them. CDR1 LNHDA and CDR2 SQIVND come from the germline V gene (reference sequence). The CDR3 length is 15 residues. This CDR3 is CASSPRQLMNTEAFF. Written as DNA, the CDR3 is TGTGCCAGTAGTCCGAGACAGTTAATGAACACTGAAGCTTTCTTT.

This clonotype was counted ten times or more. The rearrangement uses TRBV11-3 and TRBJ1-4; tentatively, D is TRBD1 (5 bases). Trimming removed 6 bases at V and 0 bases at J, with 11 bases between. Germline V gene data show CDR1 as SGHNT and CDR2 as YENEEA. This CDR3 spans 15 amino acids. CDR3 sequence (DNA): TGTGCCAGCAGGCCAGGGTTATCAACTAATGAAAAACTGTTTTTT. This sequence encodes CASRPGLSTNEKLFF.

The chain uses TRBV6-6 and TRBJ1-2, with 7 positions matching TRBD1. V gave up 4 bases and J gave up 4 bases; unmatched junction bases: 9. The CDR3 covers 15 residues. The germline CDR1 and CDR2 sequences are MNHNY and SVGAGI (reference sequence). CDR3 sequence reads: CASSSDVGQLYGYTF. The CDR3 nucleotides read TGTGCCAGCAGTTCCGACGTGGGACAGCTCTATGGCTACACCTTC.

This rearrangement joins TRBV7-9 to TRBJ2-1; 8 nucleotides line up with TRBD2. After removal of 1 base from V and 4 bases from J, the junction contained 6 bases not matched to a gene. The germline V gene has CDR1 SEHNR and CDR2 FQNEAQ (reference sequence). The CDR3 has 16 amino acids. This CDR3 reads CASSLESLAEYNEQFF. The CDR3 nucleotides are TGTGCCAGCAGCTTAGAGTCACTAGCGGAGTACAATGAGCAGTTCTTC.

This chain links TRBV20-1 with TRBJ2-5; unclear D gene. This CDR3 spans 12 amino acids. CDR1 is DFQATT and CDR2 is SNEGSKA in the germline V gene (reference sequence). The V and J ends lost 1 base and 5 bases respectively, with 8 bases between them. The CDR3 nucleotides read TGCAGTGCTAGAGGTGGGGTGGAGACCCAGTACTTC. It yields the protein CSARGGVETQYF.

This clonotype occurred a few times. The chain links TRBV20-1 to TRBJ2-7, with D perhaps matching TRBD1 (5 bases). The germline V and J ends were trimmed by 5 bases and 6 bases, with 20 bases remaining between them. The CDR3 has 14 residues. The germline CDR1 and CDR2 sequences are DFQATT and SNEGSKA (reference sequence). The CDR3 coding sequence is TGCAGTGCTGAACATCCAGACAGAGTTTCCGAGCAGTACTTC. This encodes CSAEHPDRVSEQYF.

This clonotype was recorded many times. The J gene is TRBJ2-1, the V gene TRBV6-2 or TRBV6-3, with TRBD2 matching 10 bases. CDR1 and CDR2 (germline): MNHEY, SVGEGT. The V segment lost 0 bases and the J segment 10 bases; nucleotides outside the gene matches: 6. CDR3 length: 15 amino acids. CDR3: CASSYSGGTSVEQFF. DNA for the CDR3: TGTGCCAGCAGTTACTCGGGAGGGACTAGCGTCGAGCAGTTCTTC.

This clonotype was counted ten times or more. The V call is TRBV7-2, the J call TRBJ1-1; D remains unclear. The V end lost 4 bases, the J end lost 0 bases, and 9 bases lay between the germline ends. Germline V gene sequence: CDR1 SGHTA, CDR2 FQGNSA. The CDR3 contains 14 residues. DNA of the CDR3: TGTGCCAGCAGCTCGCAGGCCTTGAACACTGAAGCTTTCTTT. Amino acid sequence: CASSSQALNTEAFF.

A few counts support this clonotype. The chain has TRBV5-6 and TRBJ2-5, with 7 bases identical to TRBD1. Trimming at V came to 2 bases and at J to 11 bases, leaving 15 bases not matched to a gene. The CDR3 runs to 15 residues. CDR1 SGHDT and CDR2 YYEEEE come from the germline V gene. CDR3 region: CASSLDGTDTVGQYF. The DNA of the CDR3 is TGTGCCAGCAGCTTAGACGGGACAGATACCGTCGGGCAGTACTTC. The full variable domain, its missing parts supplied by reference TRBV5-6 and TRBJ2-5, is DAGVTQSPTHLIKTRGQQVTLRCSPKSGHDTVSWYQQALGQGPQFIFQYYEEEERQRGNFPDRFSGHQFPNYSSELNVNALLLGDSALYLCASSLDGTDTVGQYFGPGTRLLVL.

This clonotype was counted ten times or more. The V gene is TRBV11-1, the J gene TRBJ2-7; 8 positions match TRBD1. After removal of 6 bases from V and 2 bases from J, the junction contained 6 bases not matched to a gene. From germline, CDR1 is SGHAT and CDR2 FQDESV (reference sequence). The CDR3 has 14 residues. The chain's CDR3 is CASSPRGRAYEQYF. The CDR3, as DNA: TGTGCCAGCAGTCCCAGGGGGCGCGCCTACGAGCAGTACTTC.

This clonotype was picked up many times. The V gene is TRBV7-2, the J gene TRBJ2-5; 11 bases fit TRBD1. Germline-derived CDR1 and CDR2 are SGHTA and FQGNSA. The CDR3 is made up of 15 amino acids. Trimming removed 5 bases from V and 2 bases from J; junction bases left unmatched: 4. In DNA, the CDR3 is TGTGCCAGCAGCCTCCGGGACAGGGGGCAAGAGACCCAGTACTTC. The encoded protein is CASSLRDRGQETQYF.

This clonotype was seen at least ten times. The CDR3 region has the DNA TGTGCCAGCATACCACAGGGGGCGGAGGGCTACACCTTC. This gives the protein CASIPQGAEGYTF. The chain combines TRBV12-3 or TRBV12-4 with TRBJ1-2; TRBD1 matches 9 bases. The junction had 8 bases not matched to a gene; V was cut back by 7 bases and J by 8 bases. The CDR3 has 13 residues.

The CDR3 spells CASSSPGRPHEQYF. The CDR3 nucleotides read TGTGCCAGCAGCTCCCCGGGTAGACCTCACGAGCAGTACTTC. The rearrangement joins TRBV27 to TRBJ2-7; D is unclear. Germline V gives CDR1 MNHEY, CDR2 SMNVEV (reference sequence). With 6 bases removed from V and 5 bases from J, the gap between germline ends came to 17 bases. The CDR3 spans 14 residues.

This clonotype came up once. The gene calls are TRBV27 and TRBJ2-3, with D perhaps matching TRBD1 (6 bases). The CDR3 consists of 15 residues. From germline, CDR1 is MNHEY and CDR2 SMNVEV (reference sequence). Trimming pared 5 bases from V and 5 bases from J, leaving 17 bases between. CDR3: CASSPHAGVEDTQYF. The CDR3 DNA reads as TGTGCCAGCAGTCCCCACGCAGGGGTGGAAGATACGCAGTATTTT.

This chain links TRBV13 with TRBJ2-7, with TRBD1 as a possible D gene (5 bases). CDR3 length: 15 residues. CDR1 is PRHDT and CDR2 is FYEKMQ in the germline V gene (reference sequence). V dropped 0 bases and J dropped 4 bases, with 13 bases sitting between them. CDR3 nucleotides: TGTGCCAGCAGCTTAGGCCTTGACAGACGTTACGAGCAGTACTTC. This encodes CASSLGLDRRYEQYF.

This clonotype occurred many times. The genes are TRBV7-8 and TRBJ1-3; 7 bases map to TRBD1. The CDR3 sequence is 18 residues long. In germline, CDR1 is SGHVS, CDR2 FQNEAQ. J was trimmed by 0 bases and V by 0 bases; bases with no gene match: 8. The CDR3 sequence is CASSLAGGQLISGNTIYF. The CDR3 DNA sequence: TGTGCCAGCAGCTTAGCGGGGGGACAGCTTATCTCTGGAAACACCATATATTTT.

The chain carries TRBV15 and TRBJ2-3; 10 bases are a match to TRBD2. The CDR3 has 17 residues. The V segment lost 1 base and the J segment 2 bases; nucleotides outside the gene matches: 6. Looked up from germline, CDR1 is LNHNV and CDR2 is YYDKDF (reference sequence). The CDR3 protein is CATSRGFSGRPTDTQYF. For the CDR3, the DNA is TGTGCCACCAGCAGAGGTTTTAGCGGGAGGCCCACAGATACGCAGTATTTT.